A single sample gave rise to the 14 T cell receptor beta chains below, sequenced in a study of breast tumors, draining lymph nodes, adjacent tissues. Samples came from axillary lymph nodes draining the breast cancer. MiXCR, run by TCRdb on the multiplex PCR reads, gives a single entry per CDR3 protein. The sample lists about 230,000 distinct CDR3 sequences, approximately 31% occurring once. Sequencing used axillary lymph node tissue. Every receptor here comes from a female donor with breast cancer. Some clones in this sample may be carry-over from other donors' samples.

This clonotype was counted at least ten times. The CDR3: CASSPRGPTYEQYF. The CDR3 coding sequence is TGTGCCAGCAGCCCTAGGGGCCCTACCTACGAGCAGTACTTC. This sequence joins TRBV14 and TRBJ2-7; TRBD1 might be the D (5 bases). The CDR3 totals 14 residues. Trimming left V 4 bases short and J 2 bases short, with 12 bases between. Germline V gene data show CDR1 as SGHDN and CDR2 as FVKESK.

This clonotype was recorded a few times. Since a much larger clone is just one base distant, this may be a read error. The chain combines TRBV6-1 with TRBJ1-5; D is undetermined. The CDR3 spans 13 residues. The ends were cut back, 6 bases at V and 4 bases at J, with 10 bases in the middle. Looked up from germline, CDR1 is MNHNS and CDR2 is SASEGT. CDR3 residues: CASRPGPNQPQHF. The CDR3 DNA reads TGTGCCAGCAGACCGGGCCCAAATCAGCCCCAGCATTTT.

This clonotype was recorded a few times. The gene calls are TRBV30 and TRBJ1-1; the D is unclear. The CDR3 consists of 16 residues. The germline V gene encodes CDR1 GTSNPN and CDR2 SVGIG (reference sequence). V was pared by 0 bases and J by 11 bases, with 25 bases between. In DNA form, the CDR3 reads TGTGCCTGGAGTGTACTTACTCGGACCATAACGACTCGGGCTTTCTTT. This translates into CAWSVLTRTITTRAFF.

The sample holds many counts of this clonotype. The chain recombines TRBV12-3 or TRBV12-4 with TRBJ1-3; no clear D gene. The germline V and J ends were trimmed by 3 bases and 4 bases, with 10 bases remaining between them. This CDR3 has 14 residues. CDR3 sequence (DNA): TGTGCCAGCAGTTTTGGAGTAGCAGGAAACACCATATATTTT. It specifies CASSFGVAGNTIYF.

This clonotype was recorded many times. DNA for the CDR3: TGTGCCAGCAGCTTCAGGGCGGGAGAAAAACTGTTTTTT. Its translation is CASSFRAGEKLFF. V is TRBV7-2 and J is TRBJ1-4; possible D gene TRBD1, 5 bases. Trimming cost V 3 bases and J 8 bases, with 10 bases left between them. Germline lookup yields CDR1 SGHTA and CDR2 FQGNSA. This CDR3 region has 13 residues.

This clonotype has at least ten counts. The CDR3 DNA follows: TGTGCCAGCAGCTTAAGGAGGCAGCATAGCACAGATACGCAGTATTTT. It encodes CASSLRRQHSTDTQYF. This chain links TRBV7-6 with TRBJ2-3; possible D gene TRBD2, 5 bases. CDR1 is SGHVS and CDR2 is FNYEAQ in the germline V gene. The V and J ends lost 2 bases and 0 bases respectively, with 12 bases between them. CDR3 size: 16 residues.

J is TRBJ2-7 and V is TRBV24-1; TRBD1 matches 8 bases. CDR3 length: 15 amino acids. The germline CDR1 and CDR2 sequences are KGHDR and SFDVKD. V lost 3 bases, J lost 4 bases, and 7 bases stayed unmatched. CDR3 residues: CATSDPGDRTYEQYF. DNA of the CDR3: TGTGCCACCAGTGATCCGGGGGACAGGACATACGAGCAGTACTTC.

This clonotype was recorded at least ten times. V and J are TRBV11-3 and TRBJ2-1; weak D call: TRBD2 (6 bases). V lost 5 bases and J 2 bases, leaving 16 bases between the germline ends. Germline values: CDR1 SGHNT, CDR2 YENEEA. The CDR3 loop spans 16 amino acids. The CDR3 spells CASSGHRESTYNEQFF. The CDR3 DNA reads TGTGCCAGCAGCGGACACCGGGAGAGCACCTACAATGAGCAGTTCTTC.

In the case of this clonotype: The DNA is left out, because the CDR3 cannot be placed on it with certainty; the CDR3 is given as TCRdb lists it. The chain employs TRBV2 and TRBJ2-3; the tabulated D call, TRBD2, remains unverified against the DNA. Germline V gives CDR1 SNHLY, CDR2 FYNNEI. Both ends counted, the CDR3 spans 19 residues. This CDR3 is CASSEGSILSRFGPGTQYF.

This clonotype was picked up one time. The chain is built from TRBV11-3 and TRBJ1-2; D gene uncertain. The V end lost 2 bases, the J end lost 7 bases, and 8 bases lay between the germline ends. The V gene's germline CDR1 is SGHNT and CDR2 YENEEA. This CDR3 has 12 amino acids. CDR3 nucleotide sequence: TGTGCCAGCAGCTTACGGGCGGGTGGCTACACCTTC. It codes for CASSLRAGGYTF.

Concerning this clonotype: A much larger clone is a single base away; this may be a read error. No conserved phenylalanine or tryptophan is present at the end of the CDR3, so a read error is the likely explanation. The rearrangement joins TRBV19 to TRBJ2-7; the match to TRBD1 covers 8 bases. The J segment lost 0 bases and the V segment lost 10 bases, leaving 14 bases of the junction unmatched. The CDR3 sequence is 16 residues long. Per the germline V gene, CDR1 is LNHDA and CDR2 is SQIVND (reference sequence). CDR3: CATSYRGVGSSYEQYS. In nucleotides, the CDR3 is TGTGCCACGTCATACAGGGGGGTCGGTAGCTCCTACGAGCAGTACTCC.

This clonotype was counted many times. J is TRBJ1-5 and V is TRBV15; 7 nucleotides align to TRBD1. Per the germline V gene, CDR1 is LNHNV and CDR2 is YYDKDF (reference sequence). The V and J ends lost 4 bases and 4 bases, in that order; junction bases with no gene match: 7. The CDR3 is 15 amino acids. The CDR3 sequence is CATSNWDSSNQPQHF. The CDR3 DNA is TGTGCCACCAGCAACTGGGACAGCTCTAATCAGCCCCAGCATTTT.

This clonotype was seen at least ten times. This chain joins TRBV2 and TRBJ2-5; 8 nucleotides align to TRBD1. After removal of 1 base from V and 1 base from J, the junction contained 8 bases not matched to a gene. CDR3 length equals 17 residues. Germline values: CDR1 SNHLY, CDR2 FYNNEI. The CDR3 DNA follows: TGTGCCAGCAGTGAAGGGTTTGGGGACAGGAGCCAAGAGACCCAGTACTTC. Protein sequence: CASSEGFGDRSQETQYF.

The sample holds many counts of this clonotype. V usage is TRBV9 and J usage is TRBJ2-1, with 7 bases fitting TRBD2. The CDR3 runs to 14 residues. Unmatched junction bases numbered 7, after V lost 0 bases and J lost 10 bases. The germline CDR1 and CDR2 sequences are SGDLS and YYNGEE. For the CDR3, the DNA is TGTGCCAGCAGCGTAGAAGCCGAGGGAGGGGAGCAGTTCTTC. It specifies CASSVEAEGGEQFF.